This T cell receptor (beta chain) was captured by sequencing in a study of blood T cell repertoires in COVID-19. Study in general: Donors in the United States, Italy and Spain gave samples during acute or convalescent COVID-19. T cells, B-cell-depleted T cells, or PBMCs provided the cDNA or gDNA that served as material.

Under the authors' procedure: Estimated nucleated cell counts came from reference gene primer amplification. TCRdb's copy holds only in-frame clones and misses some; the assay was immunoSEQ multiplex PCR. The DNA was the basis for D and trimming; V, J and clone size are from that table. The sample includes about 350,000 clones, about 93% seen only once; the top ten take roughly 3.4%. Germline V CDR1 and CDR2: LNHDA, SQIVND (reference sequence). V was clipped by 5 bases and J by 0 bases; unmatched bases: 7. The CDR3 runs 18 residues. The sequenced material came from peripheral blood. The chain links TRBV19 to TRBJ2-1, with TRBD2 matching over 13 bases. The clonotype comes from a woman between 18 and 29 years old who had recovered from COVID-19. The CDR3, as DNA: TGTGCCAGTAGTGTGGGACTAGCGGGGCTGCCCTCCTACAATGAGCAGTTCTTC. Residues: CASSVGLAGLPSYNEQFF.